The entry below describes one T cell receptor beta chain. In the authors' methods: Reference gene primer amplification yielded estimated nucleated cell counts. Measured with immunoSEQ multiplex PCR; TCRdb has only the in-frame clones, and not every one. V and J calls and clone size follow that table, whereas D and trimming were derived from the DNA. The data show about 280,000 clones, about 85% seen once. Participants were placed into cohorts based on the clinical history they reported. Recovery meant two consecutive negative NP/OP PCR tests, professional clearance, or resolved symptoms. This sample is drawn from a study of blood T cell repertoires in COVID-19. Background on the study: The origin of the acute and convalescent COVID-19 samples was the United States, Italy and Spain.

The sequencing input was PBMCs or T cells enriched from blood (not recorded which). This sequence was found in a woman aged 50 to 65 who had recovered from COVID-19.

The CDR3 DNA follows: TGTGCCAGCAGCCCCCCATCGGGCACTGAAGCTTTCTTT. Its translation: CASSPPSGTEAFF. The V gene is TRBV6-5, the J gene TRBJ1-1, with no clear D. The CDR3 runs 13 residues. CDR1 is MNHEY, CDR2 SVGAGI, per germline. The V end was cut by 6 bases, the J end by 4 bases, with 12 bases between.